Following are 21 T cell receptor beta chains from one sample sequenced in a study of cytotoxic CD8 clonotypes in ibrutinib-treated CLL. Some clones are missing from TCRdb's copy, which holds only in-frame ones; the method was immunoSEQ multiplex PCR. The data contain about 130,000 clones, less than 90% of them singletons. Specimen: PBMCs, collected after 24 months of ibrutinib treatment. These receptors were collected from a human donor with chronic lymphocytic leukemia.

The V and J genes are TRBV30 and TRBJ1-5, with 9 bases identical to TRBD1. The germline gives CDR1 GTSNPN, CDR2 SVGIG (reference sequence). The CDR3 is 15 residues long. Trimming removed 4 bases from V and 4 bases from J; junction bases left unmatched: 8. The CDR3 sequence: CAWNNPGQGNQPQHF. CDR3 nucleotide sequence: TGTGCCTGGAACAATCCGGGACAGGGTAATCAGCCCCAGCATTTT.

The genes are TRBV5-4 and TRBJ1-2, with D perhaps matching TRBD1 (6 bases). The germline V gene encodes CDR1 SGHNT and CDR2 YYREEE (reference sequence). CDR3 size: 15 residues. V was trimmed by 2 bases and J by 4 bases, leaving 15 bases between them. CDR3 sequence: CASSFSSGQSYGYTF. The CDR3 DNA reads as TGTGCCAGCAGCTTTAGTTCAGGACAGTCCTATGGCTACACCTTC.

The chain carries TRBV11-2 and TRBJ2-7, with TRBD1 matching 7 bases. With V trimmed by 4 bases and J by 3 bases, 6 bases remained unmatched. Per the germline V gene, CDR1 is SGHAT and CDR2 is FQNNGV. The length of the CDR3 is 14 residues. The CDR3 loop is CASSSQGFGYEQYF. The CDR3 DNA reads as TGTGCCAGCAGCTCACAGGGGTTCGGCTACGAGCAGTACTTC.

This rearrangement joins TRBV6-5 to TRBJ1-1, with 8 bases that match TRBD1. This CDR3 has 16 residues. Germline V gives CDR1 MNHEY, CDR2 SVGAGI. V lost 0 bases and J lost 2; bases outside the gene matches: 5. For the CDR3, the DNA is TGTGCCAGCAGTTACTCCGACAGGGGCCCAAACACTGAAGCTTTCTTT. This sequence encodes CASSYSDRGPNTEAFF.

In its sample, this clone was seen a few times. The CDR3 region has the DNA TGCGCCAGCAGCTTCGGGGACAGGGTGAACACTGAAGCTTTCTTT. It translates to CASSFGDRVNTEAFF. The chain uses TRBV5-1 and TRBJ1-1, with 9 bases that match TRBD1. The ends lost 2 bases at V and 0 bases at J; junction bases unmatched: 2. CDR3 size: 15 residues. CDR1 and CDR2 (germline): SGHRS, YFSETQ.

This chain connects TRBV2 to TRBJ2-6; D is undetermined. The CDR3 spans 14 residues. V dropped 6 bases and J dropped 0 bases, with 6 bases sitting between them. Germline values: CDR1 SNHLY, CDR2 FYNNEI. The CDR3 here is CASRTNSGANVLTF. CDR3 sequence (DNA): TGTGCCAGCAGGACCAACTCTGGGGCCAACGTCCTGACTTTC.

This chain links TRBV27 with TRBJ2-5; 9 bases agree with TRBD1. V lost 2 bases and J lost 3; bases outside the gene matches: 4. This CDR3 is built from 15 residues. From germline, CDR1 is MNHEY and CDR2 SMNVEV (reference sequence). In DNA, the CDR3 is TGTGCCAGCAGTTTACTGGGACAGGGAGAAGAGACCCAGTACTTC. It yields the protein CASSLLGQGEETQYF.

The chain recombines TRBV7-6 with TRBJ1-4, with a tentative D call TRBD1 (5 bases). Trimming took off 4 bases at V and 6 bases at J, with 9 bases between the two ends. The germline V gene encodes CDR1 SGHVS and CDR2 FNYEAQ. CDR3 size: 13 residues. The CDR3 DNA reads TGTGCCAGCAGCTCCCAGGGTTATGAAAAACTGTTTTTT. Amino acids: CASSSQGYEKLFF.

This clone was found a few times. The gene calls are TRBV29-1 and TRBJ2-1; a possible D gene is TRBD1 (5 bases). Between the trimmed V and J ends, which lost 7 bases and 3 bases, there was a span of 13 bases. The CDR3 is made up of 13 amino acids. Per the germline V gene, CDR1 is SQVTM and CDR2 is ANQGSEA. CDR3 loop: CSARTGYYNEQFF. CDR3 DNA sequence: TGCAGCGCCAGAACAGGTTACTACAATGAGCAGTTCTTC.

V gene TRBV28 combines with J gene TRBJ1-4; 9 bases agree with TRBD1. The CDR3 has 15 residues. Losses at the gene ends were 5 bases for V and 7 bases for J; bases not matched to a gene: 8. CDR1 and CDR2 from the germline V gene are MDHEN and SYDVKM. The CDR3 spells CASSPTGGMGEKLFF. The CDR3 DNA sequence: TGTGCCAGCAGTCCAACAGGGGGCATGGGTGAAAAACTGTTTTTT.

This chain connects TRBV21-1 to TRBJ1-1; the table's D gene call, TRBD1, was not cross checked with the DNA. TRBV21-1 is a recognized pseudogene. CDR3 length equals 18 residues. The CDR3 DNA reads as TGTGCCAGCAGCAAAGTGGGGACAGGGTTAATCATGAACACTGAAGCTTTCTTT. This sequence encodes CASSKVGTGLIMNTEAFF.

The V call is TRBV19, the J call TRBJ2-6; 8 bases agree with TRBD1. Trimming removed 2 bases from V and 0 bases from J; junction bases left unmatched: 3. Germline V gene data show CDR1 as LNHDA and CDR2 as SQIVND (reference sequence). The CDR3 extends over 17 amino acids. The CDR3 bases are TGTGCCAGTAGTATAAGGACAGGGCACTCTGGGGCCAACGTCCTGACTTTC. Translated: CASSIRTGHSGANVLTF.

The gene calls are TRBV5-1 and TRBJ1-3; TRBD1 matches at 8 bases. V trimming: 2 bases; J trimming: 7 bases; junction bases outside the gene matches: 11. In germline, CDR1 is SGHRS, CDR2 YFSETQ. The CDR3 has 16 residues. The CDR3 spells CASSFRKPGQDNTIYF. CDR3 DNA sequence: TGCGCCAGCAGCTTCCGTAAACCGGGACAGGACAACACCATATATTTT.

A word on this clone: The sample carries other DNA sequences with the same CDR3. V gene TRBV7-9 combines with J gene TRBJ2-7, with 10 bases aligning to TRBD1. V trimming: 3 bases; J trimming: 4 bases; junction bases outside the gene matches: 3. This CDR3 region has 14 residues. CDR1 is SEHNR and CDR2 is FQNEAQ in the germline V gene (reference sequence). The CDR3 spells CASSLGTGAYEQYF. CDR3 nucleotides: TGTGCCAGCAGCTTGGGGACAGGGGCGTACGAGCAGTACTTC.

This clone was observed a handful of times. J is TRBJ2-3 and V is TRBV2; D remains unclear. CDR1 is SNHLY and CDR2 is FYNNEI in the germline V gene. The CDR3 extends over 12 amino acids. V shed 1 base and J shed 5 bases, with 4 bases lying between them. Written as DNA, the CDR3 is TGTGCCAGCAGTGAAGGGTTAGATACGCAGTATTTT. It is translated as CASSEGLDTQYF. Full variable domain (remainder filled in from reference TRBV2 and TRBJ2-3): EPEVTQTPSHQVTQMGQEVILRCVPISNHLYFYWYRQILGQKVEFLVSFYNNEISEKSEIFDDQFSVERPDGSNFTLKIRSTKLEDSAMYFCASSEGLDTQYFGPGTRLTVL.

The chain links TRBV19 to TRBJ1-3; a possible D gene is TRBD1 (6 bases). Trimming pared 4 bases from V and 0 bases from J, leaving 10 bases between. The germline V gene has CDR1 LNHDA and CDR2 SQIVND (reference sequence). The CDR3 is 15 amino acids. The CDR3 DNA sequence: TGTGCCAGTAGTACCTTGGACAGCTCTGGAAACACCATATATTTT. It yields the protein CASSTLDSSGNTIYF. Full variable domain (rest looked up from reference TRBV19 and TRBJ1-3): DGGITQSPKYLFRKEGQNVTLSCEQNLNHDAMYWYRQDPGQGLRLIYYSQIVNDFQKGDIAEGYSVSREKKESFPLTVTSAQKNPTAFYLCASSTLDSSGNTIYFGEGSWLTVV.

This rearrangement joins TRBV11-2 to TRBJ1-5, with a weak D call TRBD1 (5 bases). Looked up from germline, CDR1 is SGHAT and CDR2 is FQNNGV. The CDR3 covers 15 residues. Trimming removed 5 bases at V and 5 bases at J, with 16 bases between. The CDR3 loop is CASSQGTERHQPQHF. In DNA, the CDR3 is TGTGCCAGCAGCCAAGGGACCGAAAGACATCAGCCCCAGCATTTT.

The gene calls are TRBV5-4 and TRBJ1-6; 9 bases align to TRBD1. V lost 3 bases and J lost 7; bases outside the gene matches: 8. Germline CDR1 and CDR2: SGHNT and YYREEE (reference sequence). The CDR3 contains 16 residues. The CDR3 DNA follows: TGTGCCAGCAGCTCCGGTGGGACAGGGAAGAATTCACCCCTCCACTTT. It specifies CASSSGGTGKNSPLHF. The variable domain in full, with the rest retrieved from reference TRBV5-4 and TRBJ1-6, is ETGVTQSPTHLIKTRGQQVTLRCSSQSGHNTVSWYQQALGQGPQFIFQYYREEENGRGNFPPRFSGLQFPNYSSELNVNALELDDSALYLCASSSGGTGKNSPLHFGNGTRLTVT.

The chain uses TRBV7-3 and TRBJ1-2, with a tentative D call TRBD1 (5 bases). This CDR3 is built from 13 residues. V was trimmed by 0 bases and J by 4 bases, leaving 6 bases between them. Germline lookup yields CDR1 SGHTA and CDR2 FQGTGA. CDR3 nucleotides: TGTGCCAGCAGCTTAACAGGGACCTATGGCTACACCTTC. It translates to CASSLTGTYGYTF.

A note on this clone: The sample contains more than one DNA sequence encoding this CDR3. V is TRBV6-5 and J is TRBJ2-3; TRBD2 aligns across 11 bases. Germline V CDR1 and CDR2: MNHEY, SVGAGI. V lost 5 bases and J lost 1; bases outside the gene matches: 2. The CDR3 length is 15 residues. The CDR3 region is CASSRLAGRTDTQYF. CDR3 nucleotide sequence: TGTGCCAGCAGTCGACTAGCGGGGCGCACAGATACGCAGTATTTT.

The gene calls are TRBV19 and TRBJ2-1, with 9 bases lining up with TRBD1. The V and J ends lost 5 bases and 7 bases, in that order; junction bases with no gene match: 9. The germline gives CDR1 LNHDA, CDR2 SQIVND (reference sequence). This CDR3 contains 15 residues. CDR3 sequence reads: CASSGPGQGENEQFF. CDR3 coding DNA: TGTGCCAGTAGTGGTCCGGGACAGGGTGAGAATGAGCAGTTCTTC. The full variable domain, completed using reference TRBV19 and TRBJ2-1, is DGGITQSPKYLFRKEGQNVTLSCEQNLNHDAMYWYRQDPGQGLRLIYYSQIVNDFQKGDIAEGYSVSREKKESFPLTVTSAQKNPTAFYLCASSGPGQGENEQFFGPGTRLTVL.